This is a list of T cell receptor beta chains from one sample in a study of cytomegalovirus exposure and HLA in healthy donors. The repertoire was sequenced with immunoSEQ multiplex PCR; TCRdb's copy has only in-frame clones and lacks some. This sample has 170,000 or so clones, with around 84% found just once. Sequenced material: PBMCs. The source of these receptors is a woman aged 40 to 50 in good health and CMV-seronegative. Both conserved end residues are part of each CDR3. Fields, in order: J gene, D gene, clone size, V gene, CDR3 protein, CDR3 DNA. D genes are given only for firm matches. Expanded clones are given a class, and other clones once, few, many or no size at all.

>TRBJ1-1|TRBD1|few|TRBV29-1
CSVGDRVVTEAFF
TGCAGCGTCGGGGACAGGGTGGTCACTGAAGCTTTCTTT
>TRBJ1-1|-|-|TRBV2
CASRRTVQMNTEAFF
TGTGCCAGCAGACGGACAGTTCAGATGAACACTGAAGCTTTCTTT
>TRBJ1-2|TRBD1|once|TRBV28
CASSHGGQQANYGYTF
TGTGCCAGCTCCCATGGGGGACAGCAAGCTAACTATGGCTACACCTTC
>TRBJ2-3|TRBD2|-|TRBV10-3
CAIRERGADTQYF
TGTGCCATCAGGGAGCGGGGGGCCGATACGCAGTATTTT
>TRBJ2-7|TRBD2|-|TRBV7-3
CASSSHGLDEQYF
TGTGCCAGCAGCTCCCATGGACTAGACGAGCAGTACTTC
>TRBJ1-1|-|-|TRBV18
CASSPPSSNTEAFF
TGTGCCAGCTCACCACCCTCTTCGAACACTGAAGCTTTCTTT
>TRBJ1-6|-|once|TRBV6-5
CASSYQGNSPLHF
TGTGCCAGCAGTTACCAGGGAAATTCACCCCTCCACTTT
>TRBJ1-1|TRBD1|few|TRBV2
CASTTGGTTEAFF
TGTGCCAGCACCACAGGGGGAACCACTGAAGCTTTCTTT
>TRBJ2-3|TRBD2|few|TRBV9
CASSRRPAGDTDTQYF
TGTGCCAGCAGCCGAAGGCCAGCGGGGGACACAGATACGCAGTATTTT
>TRBJ2-5|TRBD2|-|TRBV7-6
CASSRAVAGGKETQYF
TGTGCCAGCAGCCGGGCGGTAGCGGGGGGCAAAGAGACCCAGTACTTC
>TRBJ1-1|-|few|TRBV6-1
CASSDQGNTEAFF
TGTGCCAGCAGTGACCAGGGGAACACTGAAGCTTTCTTT
>TRBJ1-6|TRBD1|-|TRBV2
CASSPGTASLNSPLHF
TGTGCCAGCAGTCCAGGGACAGCTTCACTAAATTCACCCCTCCACTTT
>TRBJ1-2|TRBD1|-|TRBV13
CASSLKTGPYGYTF
TGTGCCAGCAGCTTAAAGACAGGGCCCTATGGCTACACCTTC
>TRBJ1-2|TRBD1|-|TRBV19
CASSTYRGTNYGYTF
TGTGCCAGTAGTACCTACAGGGGCACTAACTATGGCTACACCTTC
>TRBJ1-2|-|-|TRBV10-3
CAISAGVSYGYTF
TGTGCCATCAGTGCCGGGGTTTCCTATGGCTACACCTTC
>TRBJ2-7|-|-|TRBV11-2
CASSFPRGISYEQYF
TGTGCCAGCAGCTTCCCCAGGGGCATTTCCTACGAGCAGTACTTC
>TRBJ1-4|-|few|TRBV5-1
CASSLRQMNEKLFF
TGCGCCAGCAGCTTACGACAGATGAATGAAAAACTGTTTTTT
>TRBJ1-1|-|-|TRBV5-6
CASRSTHTEAFF
TGTGCCAGCAGGTCTACCCACACTGAAGCTTTCTTT
>TRBJ1-4|TRBD1|few|TRBV28
CASTTGQGKNEKLFF
TGTGCCAGCACCACCGGACAGGGTAAAAATGAAAAACTGTTTTTT
>TRBJ1-1|-|-|TRBV9
CASSADSGNTEAFF
TGTGCCAGCAGCGCTGACTCTGGGAACACTGAAGCTTTCTTT
>TRBJ1-6|-|once|TRBV19
CASSTVVDSPLHF
TGTGCCAGTAGTACAGTGGTTGATTCACCCCTCCACTTT
>TRBJ2-2|TRBD1|-|TRBV10-3
CAIRETGVPTGELFF
TGTGCCATCAGAGAAACAGGGGTCCCCACCGGGGAGCTGTTTTTT
>TRBJ2-7|TRBD1|few|TRBV7-2
CASSIKESGTGAYEQYF
TGTGCCAGCAGCATTAAAGAATCCGGGACAGGGGCCTACGAGCAGTACTTC
>TRBJ2-3|-|-|TRBV6-1
CASSEGPTDTQYF
TGTGCCAGCAGTGAAGGGCCGACAGATACGCAGTATTTT
>TRBJ2-2|-|-|TRBV5-4
CASRRDSNTGELFF
TGTGCCAGCCGGAGAGACAGCAACACCGGGGAGCTGTTTTTT
>TRBJ2-1|TRBD2|once|TRBV5-1
CASSFYGEGNEQFF
TGCGCCAGCAGCTTCTATGGGGAGGGCAATGAGCAGTTCTTC
>TRBJ1-6|TRBD1|-|TRBV5-1
CASSSGQHNSPLHF
TGCGCCAGCAGCTCGGGACAGCATAATTCACCCCTCCACTTT
>TRBJ1-3|-|-|TRBV7-2
CASSLVSGAGNTIYF
TGTGCCAGCAGCTTAGTTTCGGGGGCTGGAAACACCATATATTTT
>TRBJ1-1|-|-|TRBV6-5
CASSWARENTEAFF
TGTGCCAGCAGCTGGGCGCGGGAGAACACTGAAGCTTTCTTT
>TRBJ2-3|-|-|TRBV5-1
CASSLLGRGVPDTQYF
TGCGCCAGCAGCTTGTTGGGCAGGGGGGTCCCAGATACGCAGTATTTT
>TRBJ2-7|TRBD2|few|TRBV7-3
CASSLHGLAAYEQYF
TGTGCCAGCAGCTTACATGGGCTAGCGGCCTACGAGCAGTACTTC
>TRBJ1-5|TRBD1|few|TRBV4-2
CASSQEIGDRYQPQHF
TGTGCCAGCAGCCAAGAAATCGGGGACAGATACCAGCCCCAGCATTTT
>TRBJ2-5|-|few|TRBV29-1
CSVDFLVQETQYF
TGCAGCGTTGATTTCCTCGTACAAGAGACCCAGTACTTC
>TRBJ1-2|TRBD1|-|TRBV7-9
CASTPTGTGYGYTF
TGTGCCAGCACCCCCACCGGGACAGGGTATGGCTACACCTTC
>TRBJ1-2|TRBD1|-|TRBV7-9
CASSRTGASGGYTF
TGTGCCAGCAGCCGGACAGGGGCTTCGGGTGGCTACACCTTC
>TRBJ2-5|-|-|TRBV11-2
CASSFRGGGETQYF
TGTGCCAGCAGCTTTAGGGGAGGCGGAGAGACCCAGTACTTC
>TRBJ2-3|TRBD2|-|TRBV6-4
CASSDSTSGGADTQYF
TGTGCCAGCAGTGACTCGACTAGCGGGGGGGCAGATACGCAGTATTTT
>TRBJ2-2|-|-|TRBV6-5
CASSTRVGELFF
TGTGCCAGCAGCACCAGGGTCGGGGAGCTGTTTTTT
>TRBJ1-2|-|-|TRBV5-1
CASSLVVLSEGYTF
TGCGCCAGCAGCTTGGTTGTCCTATCGGAGGGCTACACCTTC
>TRBJ2-3|-|-|TRBV5-1
CASSLPGADTQYF
TGCGCCAGCAGCTTGCCGGGTGCAGATACGCAGTATTTT
>TRBJ2-1|TRBD2|-|TRBV29-1
CSAGGRGGPNYNEQFF
TGCAGCGCCGGAGGTCGGGGGGGCCCCAATTACAATGAGCAGTTCTTC
>TRBJ1-4|TRBD1|-|TRBV18
CASSPFRGSNEKLFF
TGTGCCAGCTCACCGTTCAGGGGGAGTAATGAAAAACTGTTTTTT
>TRBJ1-3|-|-|TRBV7-9
CASSLLGYRSGNTIYF
TGTGCCAGCTCCCTACTCGGGTACCGCTCTGGAAACACCATATATTTT
>TRBJ1-1|-|-|TRBV11-2
CASSPTQGIFAEAFF
TGTGCCAGCAGCCCAACGCAGGGGATCTTTGCTGAAGCTTTCTTT
>TRBJ2-7|TRBD1|-|TRBV13
CASSTGDRPYEQYF
TGTGCCAGCAGCACCGGGGACAGACCCTACGAGCAGTACTTC
>TRBJ1-2|-|-|TRBV18
CASSPGRGIVYGYTF
TGTGCCAGCTCACCGGGCAGGGGCATAGTCTATGGCTACACCTTC
>TRBJ2-3|-|few|TRBV7-9
CSSSPRLDTQYF
TGTTCCAGCAGCCCCCGTTTAGATACGCAGTATTTT